A selection of T cell receptor beta chains follows, all from one sample in a study of blood T cell repertoires in COVID-19. The protocol was immunoSEQ multiplex PCR, while the TCRdb copy is restricted to in-frame clones and leaves out a portion. Of roughly 130,000 clones listed, 87% are singletons. Sequencing was done on a sample of peripheral blood. Source of these receptors: a woman aged 55-70 years with acute or convalescent COVID-19. Both conserved end residues are part of each CDR3. Each record gives: CDR3 protein, CDR3 DNA, D gene, clone size, J gene, V gene. D genes are given only for firm matches. The listing skips clone size in some rows; elsewhere it reads once, few, many or a size class.

CDR3 protein: CASRRWETQYF
CDR3 DNA: TGTGCCAGCAGGCGGTGGGAGACCCAGTACTTC
D gene: -
clone size: -
J gene: TRBJ2-5
V gene: TRBV12-3/TRBV12-4

CDR3 protein: CASSEPNTDTQYF
CDR3 DNA: TGTGCCAGCAGTGAGCCGAACACGGATACGCAGTATTTT
D gene: -
clone size: -
J gene: TRBJ2-3
V gene: TRBV25-1

CDR3 protein: CASSLYRGRVESNQPQHF
CDR3 DNA: TGTGCCAGCAGTTTATACCGAGGGAGGGTTGAGAGCAATCAGCCCCAGCATTTT
D gene: -
clone size: -
J gene: TRBJ1-5
V gene: TRBV28

CDR3 protein: CASSLRQGGYTF
CDR3 DNA: TGTGCCAGCAGTTTGAGACAGGGTGGCTACACCTTC
D gene: TRBD1
clone size: -
J gene: TRBJ1-2
V gene: TRBV28

CDR3 protein: CASSRTGVVLETQYF
CDR3 DNA: TGTGCCAGCAGCCGGACAGGGGTAGTTTTGGAGACCCAGTACTTC
D gene: TRBD1
clone size: -
J gene: TRBJ2-5
V gene: TRBV2

CDR3 protein: CASSPGSIYNSPLHF
CDR3 DNA: TGTGCCAGCAGTCCGGGGAGTATATATAATTCACCCCTCCACTTT
D gene: -
clone size: -
J gene: TRBJ1-6
V gene: TRBV28

CDR3 protein: CASSYSVGTDHTF
CDR3 DNA: TGTGCCAGCAGTTACTCGGTTGGGACAGACCATACCTTC
D gene: TRBD1
clone size: few
J gene: TRBJ1-2
V gene: TRBV6-5

CDR3 protein: CASSLGQGGGYTF
CDR3 DNA: TGTGCCAGCAGTTTGGGCCAGGGTGGAGGCTACACCTTC
D gene: -
clone size: -
J gene: TRBJ1-2
V gene: TRBV12-3/TRBV12-4

CDR3 protein: CASSFRDRGNHEF
CDR3 DNA: TGTGCCAGCAGTTTTCGGGACAGGGGGAACCATGAATTT
D gene: TRBD1
clone size: -
J gene: TRBJ1-5
V gene: TRBV28

CDR3 protein: CASAAGSAEKLFF
CDR3 DNA: TGTGCCAGTGCTGCCGGGAGTGCTGAAAAACTGTTTTTT
D gene: -
clone size: few
J gene: TRBJ1-4
V gene: TRBV19

CDR3 protein: CASSSSTGFNQPQHF
CDR3 DNA: TGTGCCAGTAGTTCATCAACAGGTTTCAATCAGCCCCAGCATTTT
D gene: -
clone size: -
J gene: TRBJ1-5
V gene: TRBV19

CDR3 protein: CASSLAGGTMNTEAFF
CDR3 DNA: TGTGCCAGCAGCTTGGCCGGGGGGACCATGAACACTGAAGCTTTCTTT
D gene: -
clone size: once
J gene: TRBJ1-1
V gene: TRBV5-4

CDR3 protein: CASSGGPGNTEAFF
CDR3 DNA: TGTGCCAGCTCAGGGGGCCCGGGGAACACTGAAGCTTTCTTT
D gene: TRBD1
clone size: -
J gene: TRBJ1-1
V gene: TRBV28

CDR3 protein: CASSLGLDRDVDTEAFF
CDR3 DNA: TGTGCCAGCAGCTTAGGATTGGACAGGGATGTTGACACTGAAGCTTTCTTT
D gene: TRBD1
clone size: once
J gene: TRBJ1-1
V gene: TRBV7-2

CDR3 protein: CASSLTGEGGYTF
CDR3 DNA: TGTGCCAGCAGCTTAACCGGGGAGGGGGGCTACACCTTC
D gene: -
clone size: -
J gene: TRBJ1-2
V gene: TRBV7-8

CDR3 protein: CASSSGGFNEKLFF
CDR3 DNA: TGTGCCAGCAGCTCGGGAGGGTTTAATGAAAAACTGTTTTTT
D gene: -
clone size: -
J gene: TRBJ1-4
V gene: TRBV5-5

CDR3 protein: CSVGGVFASTDTQYF
CDR3 DNA: TGCAGCGTTGGCGGGGTGTTCGCTAGCACAGATACGCAGTATTTT
D gene: -
clone size: -
J gene: TRBJ2-3
V gene: TRBV29-1

CDR3 protein: CASSSSPTEAEAFF
CDR3 DNA: TGTGCCAGCAGCTCAAGCCCCACAGAAGCTGAAGCTTTCTTT
D gene: -
clone size: -
J gene: TRBJ1-1
V gene: TRBV9

CDR3 protein: CASTKDETSGSYEQFF
CDR3 DNA: TGCGCCAGCACCAAAGATGAGACTAGCGGGAGCTATGAGCAGTTCTTC
D gene: TRBD2
clone size: -
J gene: TRBJ2-1
V gene: TRBV5-1

CDR3 protein: CASSLNRDLDTEAFF
CDR3 DNA: TGTGCCAGCAGCTTGAACAGGGATTTGGACACTGAAGCTTTCTTT
D gene: -
clone size: -
J gene: TRBJ1-1
V gene: TRBV11-3

CDR3 protein: CATSGLRDRGYNEQFF
CDR3 DNA: TGTGCCACCAGTGGTCTCCGGGACAGGGGGTACAATGAGCAGTTCTTC
D gene: TRBD1
clone size: -
J gene: TRBJ2-1
V gene: TRBV24-1

CDR3 protein: CAISLGGADGELFF
CDR3 DNA: TGTGCCATCAGCCTGGGGGGGGCTGACGGGGAGCTGTTTTTT
D gene: -
clone size: -
J gene: TRBJ2-2
V gene: TRBV10-3

CDR3 protein: CASSEVRYEAFF
CDR3 DNA: TGTGCCAGCAGTGAAGTACGGTATGAAGCTTTCTTT
D gene: -
clone size: -
J gene: TRBJ1-1
V gene: TRBV6-1

CDR3 protein: CASSESSRDNLFF
CDR3 DNA: TGTGCCAGCAGCGAGTCCTCCCGGGACAATCTTTTCTTC
D gene: -
clone size: -
J gene: TRBJ2-1
V gene: TRBV9

CDR3 protein: CASSPTLGTEAFF
CDR3 DNA: TGCGCCAGCAGCCCTACTCTTGGCACTGAAGCTTTCTTT
D gene: -
clone size: -
J gene: TRBJ1-1
V gene: TRBV5-1

CDR3 protein: CASSPGRVVHEQYF
CDR3 DNA: TGTGCCAGCAGCCCGGGCAGGGTAGTCCACGAGCAGTACTTC
D gene: -
clone size: -
J gene: TRBJ2-7
V gene: TRBV3-1/TRBV3-2

CDR3 protein: CASSIRQGRETQYF
CDR3 DNA: TGTGCCAGCAGCATCAGACAGGGACGGGAGACCCAGTACTTC
D gene: TRBD1
clone size: -
J gene: TRBJ2-5
V gene: TRBV2

CDR3 protein: CASRETSGRPSTRFF
CDR3 DNA: TGTGCCAGCAGGGAGACTAGCGGGAGGCCCTCTACGCGGTTCTTC
D gene: TRBD2
clone size: few
J gene: TRBJ2-1
V gene: TRBV2

CDR3 protein: CASSGGDYGYTF
CDR3 DNA: TGTGCCAGCAGCGGCGGAGACTATGGCTACACCTTC
D gene: -
clone size: -
J gene: TRBJ1-2
V gene: TRBV3-1/TRBV3-2

CDR3 protein: CASSYGDRVSDTQYF
CDR3 DNA: TGTGCCAGCAGTTACGGGGACAGGGTCTCAGATACGCAGTATTTT
D gene: TRBD1
clone size: -
J gene: TRBJ2-3
V gene: TRBV11-3

CDR3 protein: CASSFTSAGELFF
CDR3 DNA: TGTGCCAGCAGTTTCACTAGCGCCGGGGAGCTGTTTTTT
D gene: TRBD2
clone size: -
J gene: TRBJ2-2
V gene: TRBV6-2/TRBV6-3

CDR3 protein: CASSPGTGSTF
CDR3 DNA: TGTGCCAGCAGTCCCGGGACAGGGAGCACCTTC
D gene: TRBD1
clone size: -
J gene: TRBJ1-2
V gene: TRBV12-3/TRBV12-4

CDR3 protein: CASSISAFITEAFF
CDR3 DNA: TGTGCCAGTAGTATTAGCGCCTTTATCACTGAAGCTTTCTTT
D gene: -
clone size: few
J gene: TRBJ1-1
V gene: TRBV19

CDR3 protein: CAWSGGEGAVGANVLTF
CDR3 DNA: TGTGCCTGGAGTGGGGGAGAGGGAGCGGTTGGGGCCAACGTCCTGACTTTC
D gene: -
clone size: -
J gene: TRBJ2-6
V gene: TRBV30

CDR3 protein: CASSQRTGRFNGELFF
CDR3 DNA: TGTGCCAGCAGCCAAAGGACAGGCCGGTTTAACGGGGAGCTGTTTTTT
D gene: TRBD1
clone size: -
J gene: TRBJ2-2
V gene: TRBV7-6

CDR3 protein: CATSRPTSGRADTQYF
CDR3 DNA: TGTGCCACCAGCCGCCCGACTAGCGGGAGAGCAGATACGCAGTATTTT
D gene: TRBD2
clone size: -
J gene: TRBJ2-3
V gene: TRBV15

CDR3 protein: CASSPKLSGSSDTQYF
CDR3 DNA: TGTGCTAGCAGCCCAAAGCTTAGCGGGAGTTCAGATACGCAGTATTTT
D gene: TRBD2
clone size: -
J gene: TRBJ2-3
V gene: TRBV7-7

CDR3 protein: CASSFRTGGVVNTEAFF
CDR3 DNA: TGTGCCAGCAGCTTTCGCACAGGGGGTGTTGTGAACACTGAAGCTTTCTTT
D gene: TRBD1
clone size: -
J gene: TRBJ1-1
V gene: TRBV5-4

CDR3 protein: CAGGDNYGYTF
CDR3 DNA: TGTGCCGGAGGGGATAACTATGGCTACACCTTC
D gene: -
clone size: -
J gene: TRBJ1-2
V gene: TRBV30

CDR3 protein: CASSLSVGLQHEQFF
CDR3 DNA: TGTGCCAGCAGCTTATCTGTGGGCCTCCAGCATGAGCAGTTCTTC
D gene: -
clone size: -
J gene: TRBJ2-1
V gene: TRBV7-8

CDR3 protein: CSARTGDGYTF
CDR3 DNA: TGCAGTGCTAGGACAGGGGATGGCTACACCTTC
D gene: TRBD1
clone size: -
J gene: TRBJ1-2
V gene: TRBV20-1

CDR3 protein: CAISGTSGRTSTYEQYF
CDR3 DNA: TGTGCCATCAGCGGAACTAGCGGGAGAACCTCAACCTACGAGCAGTACTTC
D gene: TRBD2
clone size: -
J gene: TRBJ2-7
V gene: TRBV10-3

CDR3 protein: CASSFGTGGGGYTF
CDR3 DNA: TGTGCCAGCAGCTTCGGGACAGGGGGAGGGGGCTACACCTTC
D gene: TRBD1
clone size: few
J gene: TRBJ1-2
V gene: TRBV7-2

CDR3 protein: CASSDGLAAYEQYF
CDR3 DNA: TGTGCCAGCAGTGATGGGCTAGCGGCTTACGAGCAGTACTTC
D gene: TRBD2
clone size: -
J gene: TRBJ2-7
V gene: TRBV2

CDR3 protein: CASSQTTGLENEQFF
CDR3 DNA: TGTGCCAGCAGCCAAACGACAGGGTTGGAAAATGAGCAGTTCTTC
D gene: TRBD1
clone size: -
J gene: TRBJ2-1
V gene: TRBV4-2

CDR3 protein: CASSLGGMDRAYGYTF
CDR3 DNA: TGCGCCAGCAGCTTGGGGGGAATGGACAGGGCGTATGGCTACACCTTC
D gene: TRBD1
clone size: -
J gene: TRBJ1-2
V gene: TRBV5-1

CDR3 protein: CAWSSGPLQGNTIYF
CDR3 DNA: TGTGCCTGGAGTTCCGGTCCCTTGCAAGGAAACACCATATATTTT
D gene: -
clone size: -
J gene: TRBJ1-3
V gene: TRBV30

CDR3 protein: CASSQGTGRRPQHF
CDR3 DNA: TGTGCCAGCAGCCAAGGGACAGGGAGGAGGCCCCAGCATTTT
D gene: TRBD1
clone size: -
J gene: TRBJ1-5
V gene: TRBV3-1/TRBV3-2

CDR3 protein: CASSLFRNTEAFF
CDR3 DNA: TGTGCCAGCAGTTTATTCAGGAACACTGAAGCTTTCTTT
D gene: -
clone size: few
J gene: TRBJ1-1
V gene: TRBV27

CDR3 protein: CASSLQGARETQYF
CDR3 DNA: TGTGCCAGCAGCTTACAGGGGGCTCGGGAGACCCAGTACTTC
D gene: TRBD1
clone size: -
J gene: TRBJ2-5
V gene: TRBV5-5

CDR3 protein: CASSRDSHYGYTF
CDR3 DNA: TGTGCCAGCAGCCGTGACAGCCACTATGGCTACACCTTC
D gene: -
clone size: -
J gene: TRBJ1-2
V gene: TRBV2

CDR3 protein: CASSQIRLAETLSYEQYF
CDR3 DNA: TGTGCCAGCAGTCAGATTCGACTAGCGGAGACCCTCTCCTACGAGCAGTACTTC
D gene: TRBD2
clone size: -
J gene: TRBJ2-7
V gene: TRBV7-9

CDR3 protein: CASSYSRTSGLSEQFF
CDR3 DNA: TGTGCCAGCAGTTACTCGAGGACTAGCGGGTTGAGTGAGCAGTTCTTC
D gene: TRBD2
clone size: -
J gene: TRBJ2-1
V gene: TRBV6-5

CDR3 protein: CASGAALNTEAFF
CDR3 DNA: TGTGCCAGCGGAGCGGCCCTGAACACTGAAGCTTTCTTT
D gene: -
clone size: -
J gene: TRBJ1-1
V gene: TRBV7-3

CDR3 protein: CASTPLGGAGELFF
CDR3 DNA: TGTGCCAGCACCCCCCTCGGGGGGGCCGGGGAGCTGTTTTTT
D gene: TRBD2
clone size: -
J gene: TRBJ2-2
V gene: TRBV28

CDR3 protein: CASSVRDLNSPLHF
CDR3 DNA: TGTGCCAGCAGTGTGCGGGACCTAAATTCACCCCTCCACTTT
D gene: -
clone size: -
J gene: TRBJ1-6
V gene: TRBV9

CDR3 protein: CASSRQDEKLFF
CDR3 DNA: TGTGCCAGCAGTCGACAGGATGAAAAACTGTTTTTT
D gene: -
clone size: -
J gene: TRBJ1-4
V gene: TRBV28

CDR3 protein: CASSSDRGTYNEQFF
CDR3 DNA: TGTGCCAGCAGCTCGGACAGGGGAACCTACAATGAGCAGTTCTTC
D gene: TRBD1
clone size: -
J gene: TRBJ2-1
V gene: TRBV7-3